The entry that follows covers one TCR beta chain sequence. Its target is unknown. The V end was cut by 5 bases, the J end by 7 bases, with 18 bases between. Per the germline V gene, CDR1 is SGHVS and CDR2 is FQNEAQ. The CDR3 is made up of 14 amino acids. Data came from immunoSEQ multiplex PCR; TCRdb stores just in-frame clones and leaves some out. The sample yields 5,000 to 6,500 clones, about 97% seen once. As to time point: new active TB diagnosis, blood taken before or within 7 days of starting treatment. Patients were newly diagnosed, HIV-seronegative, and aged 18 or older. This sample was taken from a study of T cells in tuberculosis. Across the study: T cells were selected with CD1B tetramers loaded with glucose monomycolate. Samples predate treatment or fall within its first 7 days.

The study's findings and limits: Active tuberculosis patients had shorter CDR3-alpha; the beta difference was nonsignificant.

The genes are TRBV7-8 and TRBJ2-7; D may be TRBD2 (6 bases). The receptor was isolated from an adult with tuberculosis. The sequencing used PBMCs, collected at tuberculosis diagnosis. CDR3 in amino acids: CASSTRLDLGEQYF. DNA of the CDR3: TGTGCCAGCAGCACCAGACTAGACCTCGGGGAGCAGTACTTC.